The 22 T cell receptor beta chains given below trace back to one sample, sequenced in a study of blood T cell repertoires in COVID-19. This table comes from immunoSEQ multiplex PCR, and its TCRdb copy is limited to in-frame clones, with some not included. The sample has over 200,000 clones; around 87% are singletons. The sequenced sample was peripheral blood. These receptors all come from a woman in her forties or fifties with acute or convalescent COVID-19.

Only a few counts were recorded for this clone. CDR3 nucleotides: TGTGCCTGGACAGGGCTCGGGTATAATTCACCCCTCCACTTT. Translation: CAWTGLGYNSPLHF. V usage is TRBV30 and J usage is TRBJ1-6; a weak D match, TRBD1 (5 bases). CDR3 length: 14 residues. V was shortened by 4 bases and J by 4 bases, with 11 bases between the two germline ends. The germline V gene encodes CDR1 GTSNPN and CDR2 SVGIG (reference sequence).

The chain combines TRBV5-4 with TRBJ2-7, with D hard to call. V lost 0 bases, J lost 7 bases, and 11 bases lay in between. This CDR3 is built from 13 residues. Germline-derived CDR1 and CDR2 are SGHNT and YYREEE (reference sequence). CDR3 nucleotides: TGTGCCAGCAGCTTGGAAGAATTGAGTGAGCAGTACTTC. Residues: CASSLEELSEQYF.

V and J are TRBV5-1 and TRBJ1-1; D gene uncertain. Germline V gives CDR1 SGHRS, CDR2 YFSETQ. This CDR3 is 15 amino acids long. The V end was cut by 0 bases, the J end by 1 base, with 10 bases between. CDR3 region: CASSLDLGGNTEAFF. The CDR3 DNA reads TGCGCCAGCAGCTTGGATTTAGGAGGGAACACTGAAGCTTTCTTT.

The V and J genes are TRBV18 and TRBJ2-3, with 8 bases that match TRBD1. The J segment lost 2 bases and the V segment lost 1 base, leaving 5 bases of the junction unmatched. Germline assignment: CDR1 KGHSH and CDR2 LQKENI. The CDR3 spans 16 residues. The CDR3 sequence is CASSPRTGSHTDTQYF. The CDR3 nucleotides read TGTGCCAGCTCACCACGGACAGGGAGTCACACAGATACGCAGTATTTT.

This clone was observed a single time. The chain links TRBV23-1 to TRBJ1-2; 10 bases align to TRBD1. TRBV23-1 counts as an open reading frame of uncertain function. The J segment lost 10 bases and the V segment lost 6 bases, leaving 17 bases of the junction unmatched. The CDR3 contains 16 residues. The CDR3 spells CASRQGQGPHDLDYTF. The CDR3 nucleotides are TGCGCCAGCAGACAGGGACAGGGGCCCCATGATCTAGACTACACCTTC.

As to this clone: This CDR3 is also generated by other DNA sequences in the sample. The chain combines TRBV7-3 with TRBJ2-5, with TRBD1 identical over 9 bases. The germline CDR1 and CDR2 sequences are SGHTA and FQGTGA. The trim removed 0 bases at V and 5 bases at J, leaving 4 bases unmatched. The length of the CDR3 is 15 residues. In nucleotides, the CDR3 is TGTGCCAGCAGCTTAACGGGACAGGGAGGGGAGACCCAGTACTTC. Encoded protein: CASSLTGQGGETQYF.

V and J are TRBV9 and TRBJ2-1; TRBD2 aligns across 12 bases. In germline, CDR1 is SGDLS, CDR2 YYNGEE. The CDR3 covers 16 residues. Trimming took 4 bases from V and 8 from J; bases not matched to a gene: 10. The CDR3 nucleotides read TGTGCCAGCAGCTCCCGACTAGCGGGAGAGCTGGATGAGCAGTTCTTC. It specifies CASSSRLAGELDEQFF.

The V gene is TRBV5-1, the J gene TRBJ2-5; 7 bases are a match to TRBD2. Germline CDR1 is SGHRS and CDR2 is YFSETQ. The CDR3 runs 15 residues. Germline trimming cut 6 bases from V and 1 base from J; bases unmatched to any gene: 9. In DNA form, the CDR3 reads TGCGCCAGCACAATTGCCGGACTAGTCCAAGAGACCCAGTACTTC. The encoded protein is CASTIAGLVQETQYF. Full variable domain (outside the CDR3, taken from reference TRBV5-1 and TRBJ2-5): KAGVTQTPRYLIKTRGQQVTLSCSPISGHRSVSWYQQTPGQGLQFLFEYFSETQRNKGNFPGRFSGRQFSNSRSEMNVSTLELGDSALYLCASTIAGLVQETQYFGPGTRLLVL.

This clone turned up a few times. J is TRBJ2-2 and V is TRBV7-9; D may be TRBD1 (5 bases). CDR3 length: 16 amino acids. Germline V gene lookup returns CDR1 SEHNR and CDR2 FQNEAQ (reference sequence). Trimming removed 5 bases from V and 8 bases from J, with 21 bases in between. The CDR3 region has the DNA TGTGCCAGCAGCCCCGTCGTGGCAGGGCTGGCAGGGGAGCTGTTTTTT. This encodes CASSPVVAGLAGELFF.

V gene TRBV28 combines with J gene TRBJ2-7, with D tentatively TRBD2 (7 bases). Germline CDR1 and CDR2: MDHEN and SYDVKM. V was clipped by 3 bases and J by 3 bases, with 15 bases between them. The CDR3 contains 15 residues. The CDR3 DNA sequence: TGTGCCAGCAGTTTCGTGGCGGGGGCCAGCTACGAGCAGTACTTC. Translation gives CASSFVAGASYEQYF.

This chain connects TRBV30 to TRBJ2-2; TRBD2 aligns across 10 bases. Germline V gene sequence: CDR1 GTSNPN, CDR2 SVGIG (reference sequence). V gave up 0 bases and J gave up 8 bases; unmatched junction bases: 12. The CDR3 sequence is 17 residues long. The DNA for the CDR3 is TGTGCCTGGAGTGTAATGGTCGCTAGCGGGAGTTCGGGGGAGCTGTTTTTT. Amino acids: CAWSVMVASGSSGELFF.

This clone was picked up a small number of times. CDR3 amino acids: CSGGQAPDGYTF. The DNA of the CDR3 is TGCAGCGGGGGACAGGCCCCCGATGGCTACACCTTC. The V call is TRBV29-1, the J call TRBJ1-2, with TRBD1 identical over 8 bases. Germline loops: CDR1 SQVTM, CDR2 ANQGSEA. Trimming cost V 7 bases and J 6 bases; bases outside gene matches: 7. The CDR3 is made up of 12 amino acids.

The chain combines TRBV7-2 with TRBJ2-1; 15 nucleotides agree with TRBD2. V gave up 6 bases and J gave up 7 bases; unmatched junction bases: 7. The CDR3 has 16 amino acids. Germline-derived CDR1 and CDR2 are SGHTA and FQGNSA. CDR3 loop: CASSQRGTSGRNEQFF. The CDR3 region has the DNA TGTGCCAGCAGTCAAAGGGGGACTAGCGGGAGGAATGAGCAGTTCTTC.

This sequence joins TRBV5-1 and TRBJ2-1; 7 bases map to TRBD2. CDR1 is SGHRS, CDR2 YFSETQ, per germline. V shed 1 base and J 2 bases; nucleotides not matched to a gene: 3. The CDR3 is 15 residues long. The CDR3 is CASSLRGVAYNEQFF. The CDR3 bases are TGCGCCAGCAGCTTGCGGGGGGTCGCCTACAATGAGCAGTTCTTC.

The chain combines TRBV27 with TRBJ2-1, with TRBD2 matching over 10 bases. This CDR3 contains 16 residues. Germline CDR1 is MNHEY and CDR2 is SMNVEV (reference sequence). The V gene end was trimmed by 6 bases and the J gene end by 0 bases; junction bases not matched to a gene: 5. This CDR3 is CASSLTSGYSYNEQFF. CDR3 nucleotide sequence: TGTGCCAGCAGCCTGACTAGCGGGTACTCCTACAATGAGCAGTTCTTC.

The chain uses TRBV27 and TRBJ2-3, with 12 bases identical to TRBD2. Per the germline V gene, CDR1 is MNHEY and CDR2 is SMNVEV (reference sequence). With V trimmed by 6 bases and J by 5 bases, 15 bases remained unmatched. This CDR3 spans 18 amino acids. Here the CDR3 reads CASRQLPTSGSVGDTQYF. CDR3 nucleotides: TGTGCCAGCAGACAACTCCCGACTAGCGGGAGTGTTGGAGATACGCAGTATTTT.

The CDR3, as DNA: TGCGCCAGCAGCTTGGAGGCAGGGCGCTATGGCTACACCTTC. Protein product: CASSLEAGRYGYTF. The chain uses TRBV5-1 and TRBJ1-2; a possible D gene is TRBD1 (5 bases). Deletions cut 0 bases from V and 4 bases from J, with 10 bases between. Germline V lookup: CDR1 SGHRS, CDR2 YFSETQ. The CDR3 covers 14 residues. The complete variable domain, with remaining parts taken from reference TRBV5-1 and TRBJ1-2, reads KAGVTQTPRYLIKTRGQQVTLSCSPISGHRSVSWYQQTPGQGLQFLFEYFSETQRNKGNFPGRFSGRQFSNSRSEMNVSTLELGDSALYLCASSLEAGRYGYTFGSGTRLTVV.

The rearrangement uses TRBV2 and TRBJ2-1; 8 nucleotides line up with TRBD1. Germline assignment: CDR1 SNHLY and CDR2 FYNNEI. Trimming took 7 bases from V and 0 from J; bases not matched to a gene: 5. The CDR3 is 15 residues long. DNA for the CDR3: TGTGCCAGCAACAGGGGGGAAAGCTCCTACAATGAGCAGTTCTTC. Translation gives CASNRGESSYNEQFF.

The V gene is TRBV3-1 (or the pseudogene TRBV3-2), the J gene TRBJ2-5; TRBD2 matches 11 bases. This CDR3 is built from 16 residues. Germline loops: CDR1 LGHDT, CDR2 YNNKEL (reference sequence). Trimming cost V 3 bases and J 2 bases; bases outside gene matches: 5. The CDR3 DNA reads TGTGCCAGCAGCCATTTACTAGCGGGGGATCAAGAGACCCAGTACTTC. This translates into CASSHLLAGDQETQYF.

The table lists this clone with a count of one. The CDR3 reads CASTTSGQGNTEAFF. CDR3 DNA: TGTGCCAGTACGACATCCGGACAGGGGAACACTGAAGCTTTCTTT. This chain links TRBV19 with TRBJ1-1; 8 nucleotides match TRBD1. The CDR3 is 15 amino acids. V was clipped by 7 bases and J by 1 base; unmatched bases: 8. Germline V gene sequence: CDR1 LNHDA, CDR2 SQIVND (reference sequence).

The rearrangement joins TRBV19 to TRBJ1-5, with unresolved D. This CDR3 has 16 amino acids. The V gene's germline CDR1 is LNHDA and CDR2 SQIVND (reference sequence). The ends were cut back, 2 bases at V and 1 base at J, with 12 bases in the middle. CDR3 in amino acids: CASSIRAGVSNQPQHF. As DNA, the CDR3 is TGTGCCAGTAGTATAAGGGCCGGGGTGAGCAATCAGCCCCAGCATTTT.

The J gene is TRBJ1-4, the V gene TRBV24-1; D is perhaps TRBD1 (6 bases). The CDR3 consists of 16 residues. Germline CDR1 KGHDR, CDR2 SFDVKD. The V end was cut by 4 bases, the J end by 2 bases, with 13 bases between. CDR3 DNA: TGTGCCACCAGTGACCCCGTACAGGGTACTAATGAAAAACTGTTTTTT. Its protein product is CATSDPVQGTNEKLFF.